A selection of T cell receptor beta chains follows, all from one sample in a study of cytomegalovirus exposure and HLA in healthy donors. Profiling relied on immunoSEQ multiplex PCR, and the TCRdb table lists in-frame clones only, not all of them. The table records 120,000 or so clones, around 66% of them present only once. The sequencing sample was made of PBMCs. These receptors originate from a middle-aged woman in good health and CMV-seropositive. The CDR3 runs from the conserved cysteine through the conserved F or W. Fields, in order: V gene, J gene, D gene, clone size, CDR3 DNA, CDR3 protein. A D gene is named only where the DNA matches it firmly. Some rows mark clone size as missing; the rest say once, few, many or name a class of expanded clone.

V: TRBV5-1; J: TRBJ1-1; D: TRBD1; size: -; DNA: TGCGCCAGCAGCCCCGACAGGGCCCAAGCTTTCTTT; CDR3: CASSPDRAQAFF
V: TRBV25-1; J: TRBJ1-1; D: -; size: -; DNA: TGTGCCAGCAGTGTAGGCTTAGAAAGGGGGACCATGAACACTGAAGCTTTCTTT; CDR3: CASSVGLERGTMNTEAFF
V: TRBV5-1; J: TRBJ2-1; D: TRBD1; size: -; DNA: TGCGCCAGCGCGTCATTGAGACAGGGGTCCTACAATGAGCAGTTCTTC; CDR3: CASASLRQGSYNEQFF
V: TRBV7-9; J: TRBJ1-2; D: -; size: -; DNA: TGTGCCAGCAGCTTAGCGCGGGCGAAGGGAGGTGGCTACACCTTC; CDR3: CASSLARAKGGGYTF
V: TRBV27; J: TRBJ2-7; D: -; size: -; DNA: TGTGCCAGCGGAGGGCGGAGGGGCGGGTACGAGCAGTACTTC; CDR3: CASGGRRGGYEQYF
V: TRBV7-6; J: TRBJ2-2; D: -; size: -; DNA: TGTGCCAGCAGTTTATTCGGAGGGGCGAACACCGGGGAGCTGTTTTTT; CDR3: CASSLFGGANTGELFF
V: TRBV7-6; J: TRBJ2-7; D: -; size: -; DNA: TGTGCCAGCAGCGCAGGGAACGAGCAGCACTTC; CDR3: CASSAGNEQHF
V: TRBV28; J: TRBJ2-3; D: -; size: -; DNA: TGTGCCAGCAGCTTTAGCGGACGGACAGATACGCAGTATTTT; CDR3: CASSFSGRTDTQYF
V: TRBV6-4; J: TRBJ1-5; D: -; size: few; DNA: TGTGCCAGCAGTCAGGGTTCGAATCAGCCCCAGCATTTT; CDR3: CASSQGSNQPQHF
V: TRBV2; J: TRBJ2-5; D: TRBD2; size: once; DNA: TGTGCCAGCAGTCGTTCGGGACTAGCGAGACAAGAGACCCAGTACTTC; CDR3: CASSRSGLARQETQYF
V: TRBV7-3; J: TRBJ1-1; D: TRBD1; size: once; DNA: TGTGCCAGCAGCTTGGGGACAGCAGACACTGAAGCTTTCTTT; CDR3: CASSLGTADTEAFF
V: TRBV28; J: TRBJ1-2; D: TRBD1; size: -; DNA: TGTGCCAGCACCTCGGGACAGGGGGCTTATGGCTACACCTTC; CDR3: CASTSGQGAYGYTF
V: TRBV29-1; J: TRBJ2-5; D: TRBD1; size: -; DNA: TGCAGCGTTGGATTGACAGGGGCCGAACAAGAGACCCAGTACTTC; CDR3: CSVGLTGAEQETQYF
V: TRBV29-1; J: TRBJ1-2; D: TRBD1; size: -; DNA: TGCAGCGTCGACAGGGATGGGGGCTACACCTTC; CDR3: CSVDRDGGYTF
V: TRBV5-1; J: TRBJ2-7; D: TRBD2; size: -; DNA: TGCGCCAGCAGGGGGGGGGACGGATACTACGAGCAGTACTTC; CDR3: CASRGGDGYYEQYF
V: TRBV5-1; J: TRBJ2-7; D: -; size: -; DNA: TGCGCCAGCAGCCCCCAGGGGGGCTCCTACGAGCAGTACTTC; CDR3: CASSPQGGSYEQYF
V: TRBV23-1; J: TRBJ2-3; D: TRBD1; size: -; DNA: TGCGCCAGCAGCCAGACAGGGGGAGGTTTAACAGATACGCAGTATTTT; CDR3: CASSQTGGGLTDTQYF
V: TRBV10-1; J: TRBJ2-1; D: -; size: -; DNA: TGCGCCAGCAGTGAGTCGGAGTTCAATGAGCAGTTCTTC; CDR3: CASSESEFNEQFF
V: TRBV5-1; J: TRBJ2-7; D: -; size: few; DNA: TGCGCCAGCAGCTTGTCCGGGAGCTCCTACGAGCAGTACTTC; CDR3: CASSLSGSSYEQYF
V: TRBV7-2; J: TRBJ1-1; D: TRBD1; size: -; DNA: TGTGCCAGCAGCTTATCTTACGACAGGGTATACACTGAAGCTTTCTTT; CDR3: CASSLSYDRVYTEAFF
V: TRBV19; J: TRBJ1-5; D: TRBD1; size: -; DNA: TGTGCCAGTAGTATGGTGGCAGGGGGGTATCAGCCCCAGCATTTT; CDR3: CASSMVAGGYQPQHF
V: TRBV5-1; J: TRBJ2-1; D: TRBD2; size: few; DNA: TGCGCCAGCAGCTTGGGGTCTAGCGGGTACAATGAGCAGTTCTTC; CDR3: CASSLGSSGYNEQFF
V: TRBV5-1; J: TRBJ2-1; D: -; size: -; DNA: TGCGCCAGCAGCTTGGCCAGCTCCTACAATGAGCAGTTCTTC; CDR3: CASSLASSYNEQFF